This T cell receptor beta chain was captured in a study of T cell repertoires in cytomegalovirus infection. This CDR3 has 15 residues. V was trimmed by 4 bases and J by 2 bases, leaving 14 bases between them. CDR1 and CDR2 from the germline V gene are SEHNR and FQNEAQ (reference sequence). Via MiXCR, TCRdb re-called the reads, giving one row per CDR3 protein. The sample lists 150,000 to 200,000 distinct CDR3 sequences; roughly 17% were seen once. This clonotype occurred once. The sequencing input was CD8+ T cells from PBMCs. The chain joins TRBV7-9 to TRBJ1-2; D is ambiguous. The clonotype comes from a human donor in good health (CMV status not recorded). Some clones in this sample may be carry-over from other donors' samples. CDR3 protein: CASSSPAERNYGYTF. CDR3 DNA sequence: TGTGCCAGCAGCTCTCCCGCGGAGAGGAACTATGGCTACACCTTC.